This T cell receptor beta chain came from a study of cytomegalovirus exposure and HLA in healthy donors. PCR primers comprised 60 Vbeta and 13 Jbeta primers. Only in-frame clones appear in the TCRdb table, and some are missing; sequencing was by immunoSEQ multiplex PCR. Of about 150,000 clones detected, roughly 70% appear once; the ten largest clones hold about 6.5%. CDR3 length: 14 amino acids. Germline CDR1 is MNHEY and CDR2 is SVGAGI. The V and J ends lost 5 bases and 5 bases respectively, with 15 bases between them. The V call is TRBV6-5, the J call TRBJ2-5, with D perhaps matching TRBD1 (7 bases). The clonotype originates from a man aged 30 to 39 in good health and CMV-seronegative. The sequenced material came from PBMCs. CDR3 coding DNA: TGTGCCAGCAGTGACAGGGACTCGGCGGAGACCCAGTACTTC. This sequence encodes CASSDRDSAETQYF.